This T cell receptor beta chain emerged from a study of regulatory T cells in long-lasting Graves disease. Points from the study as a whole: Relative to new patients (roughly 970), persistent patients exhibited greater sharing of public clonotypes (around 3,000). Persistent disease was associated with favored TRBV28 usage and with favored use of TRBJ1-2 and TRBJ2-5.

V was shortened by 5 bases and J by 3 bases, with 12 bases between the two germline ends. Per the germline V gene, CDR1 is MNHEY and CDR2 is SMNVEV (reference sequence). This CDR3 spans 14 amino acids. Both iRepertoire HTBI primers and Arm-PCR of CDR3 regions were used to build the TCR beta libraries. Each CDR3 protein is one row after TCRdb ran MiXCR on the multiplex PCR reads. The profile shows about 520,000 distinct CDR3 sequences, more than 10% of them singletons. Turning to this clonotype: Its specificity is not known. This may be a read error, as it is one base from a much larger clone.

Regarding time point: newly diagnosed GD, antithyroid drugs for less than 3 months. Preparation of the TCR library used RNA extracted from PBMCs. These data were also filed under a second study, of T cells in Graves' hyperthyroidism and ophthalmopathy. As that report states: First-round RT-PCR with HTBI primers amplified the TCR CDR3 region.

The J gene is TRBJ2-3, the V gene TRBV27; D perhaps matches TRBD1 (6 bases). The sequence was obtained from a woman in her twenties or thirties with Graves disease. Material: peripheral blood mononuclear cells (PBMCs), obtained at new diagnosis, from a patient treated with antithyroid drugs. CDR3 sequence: CASSDPQGTDTQYF. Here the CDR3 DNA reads TGTGCCAGCAGTGATCCACAGGGTACAGATACGCAGTATTTT.